This T cell receptor (beta chain) was captured in a study of cytomegalovirus exposure and HLA in healthy donors. Overall study context: The approximately 110 validation repertoires, a later analysis reported, used the same platform as the roughly 660 repertoires from the first cohort.

General study points: The study designated 150 or so TCR beta chains cytomegalovirus-associated. One later analysis, an examination of the 120 or so validation repertoires, found that first-cohort TCR clusters tended to co-occur in them. Reports described diagnosis of cytomegalovirus status by the classifier as highly specific and sensitive.

TCRdb's table, derived via immunoSEQ multiplex PCR, lists solely in-frame clones and lacks some. The table shows about 170,000 clones, with roughly 95% occurring only once. Regarding this clone: Antigen: not known.

The germline CDR1 and CDR2 sequences are ENHRY and SYGVKD. This CDR3 has 12 residues. The germline V and J ends were trimmed by 11 bases and 4 bases, with 11 bases remaining between them. The chain employs TRBV10-3 and TRBJ2-2, with a tentative D call TRBD2 (5 bases). The material sequenced was PBMCs. This clonotype was obtained from a woman aged 18-30 years in good health and CMV-seronegative. CDR3 residues: CAAWAGTGELFF. The CDR3 bases are TGTGCCGCCTGGGCGGGCACCGGGGAGCTGTTTTTT.